The clone carrying this T cell receptor beta chain was detected only a few times. Antigen specificity is unknown. One entry per CDR3 protein, called by TCRdb with MiXCR from the 5' RACE reads. The repertoire includes roughly 500,000 distinct CDR3 sequences, 15% to 20% of them detected once, and 13% to 15% sits in the top ten. The sample originates from a study of T cells after yellow fever vaccination. General observations from the study: Reappearance after the booster was seen for most primary-vaccination clones, at 95% to 98% CD4 and more than 80% CD8. The presence of abundant clonotypes contaminating from the bulk population was possible in FACS-sorted repertoires.

Deletions cut 0 bases from V and 9 bases from J, with 8 bases between. This CDR3 is 13 amino acids long. CDR1 is PRHDT, CDR2 FYEKMQ, per germline (reference sequence). The sequencing used PBMCs, collected 15 days after the yellow fever booster vaccination. The V gene is TRBV13, the J gene TRBJ2-2; no reliable D call. The sequence was collected from a man under 40 who received the YFV17D yellow fever vaccine. Here the CDR3 DNA reads TGTGCCAGCAGCTTAGGCCCACCGCGGGAGCTGTTTTTT. Translating gives CASSLGPPRELFF. The variable domain in full, with the rest retrieved from reference TRBV13 and TRBJ2-2, is AAGVIQSPRHLIKEKRETATLKCYPIPRHDTVYWYQQGPGQDPQFLISFYEKMQSDKGSIPDRFSAQQFSDYHSELNMSSLELGDSALYFCASSLGPPRELFFGEGSRLTVL.